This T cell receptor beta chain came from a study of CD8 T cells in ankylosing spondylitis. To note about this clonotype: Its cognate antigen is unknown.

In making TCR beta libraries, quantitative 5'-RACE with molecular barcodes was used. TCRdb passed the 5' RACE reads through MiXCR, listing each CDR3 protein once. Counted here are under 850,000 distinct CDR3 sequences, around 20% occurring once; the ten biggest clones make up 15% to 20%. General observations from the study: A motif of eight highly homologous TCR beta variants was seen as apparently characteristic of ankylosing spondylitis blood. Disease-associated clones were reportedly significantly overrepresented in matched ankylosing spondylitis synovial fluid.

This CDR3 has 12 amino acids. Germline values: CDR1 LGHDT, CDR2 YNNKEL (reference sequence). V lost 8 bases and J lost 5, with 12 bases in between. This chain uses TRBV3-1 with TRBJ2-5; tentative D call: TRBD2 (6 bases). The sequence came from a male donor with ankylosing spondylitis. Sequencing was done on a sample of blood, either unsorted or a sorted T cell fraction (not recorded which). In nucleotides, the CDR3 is TGTGCCAGCTGGGACTCAAGGGAGACCCAGTACTTC. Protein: CASWDSRETQYF.